This record looks at one T cell receptor beta chain sequence and its context. This record belongs to a study of blood T cell repertoires in COVID-19. This CDR3 comprises 16 residues. Germline CDR1 is SGDLS and CDR2 is YYNGEE. V dropped 0 bases and J dropped 3 bases, with 13 bases sitting between them. In the original analysis: Estimates of nucleated cell counts were drawn from the amplification of reference gene primers. TCRdb keeps only in-frame clones here, not all; method: immunoSEQ multiplex PCR. Clone size and the V and J calls come from that table; the DNA yielded D and trimming. The sample holds about 230,000 clones, over 75% seen once.

V and J are TRBV9 and TRBJ1-3; D is possibly TRBD1 (5 bases). This clonotype was sampled from an elderly woman with acute or convalescent COVID-19. Sequenced input: peripheral blood. The CDR3 here is CASSVGQSGGGNTIYF. The CDR3 DNA reads TGTGCCAGCAGCGTAGGACAGAGCGGGGGTGGAAACACCATATATTTT.